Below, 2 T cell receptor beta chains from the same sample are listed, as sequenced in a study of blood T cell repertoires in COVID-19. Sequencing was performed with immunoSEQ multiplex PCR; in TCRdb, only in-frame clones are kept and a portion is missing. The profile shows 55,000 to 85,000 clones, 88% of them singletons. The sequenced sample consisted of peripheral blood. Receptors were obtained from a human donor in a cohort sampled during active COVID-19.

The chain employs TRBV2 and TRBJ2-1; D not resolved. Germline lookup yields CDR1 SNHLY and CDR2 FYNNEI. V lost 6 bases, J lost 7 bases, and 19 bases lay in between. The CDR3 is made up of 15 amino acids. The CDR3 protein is CASRYTILIRNEQFF. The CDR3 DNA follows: TGTGCCAGCAGGTATACTATATTAATTAGAAATGAGCAGTTCTTC.

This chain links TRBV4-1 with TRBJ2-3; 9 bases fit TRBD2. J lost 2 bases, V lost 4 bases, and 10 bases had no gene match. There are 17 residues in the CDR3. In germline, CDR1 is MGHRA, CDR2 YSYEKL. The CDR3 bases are TGCGCCAGCAGCCTTGGGGGACTAGCACAGGCCACAGATACGCAGTATTTT. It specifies CASSLGGLAQATDTQYF.